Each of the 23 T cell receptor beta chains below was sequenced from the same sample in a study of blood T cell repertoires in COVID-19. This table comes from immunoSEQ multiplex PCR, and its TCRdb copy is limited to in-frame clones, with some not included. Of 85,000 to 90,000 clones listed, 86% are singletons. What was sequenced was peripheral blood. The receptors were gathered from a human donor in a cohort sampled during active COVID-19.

The CDR3 DNA is TGTGCCAGCAGCTTAGAACTAGCGGCTTCCACAGATACGCAGTATTTT. This encodes CASSLELAASTDTQYF. The gene calls are TRBV11-1 and TRBJ2-3; 8 bases agree with TRBD2. CDR1 is SGHAT and CDR2 is FQDESV in the germline V gene (reference sequence). The CDR3 length is 16 residues. V was clipped by 1 base and J by 2 bases; unmatched bases: 5.

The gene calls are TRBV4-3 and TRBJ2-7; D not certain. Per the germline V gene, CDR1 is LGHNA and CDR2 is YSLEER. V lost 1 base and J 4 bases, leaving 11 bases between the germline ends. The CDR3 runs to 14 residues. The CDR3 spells CASSQAVGIYEQYF. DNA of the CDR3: TGCGCCAGCAGCCAAGCGGTGGGCATTTACGAGCAGTACTTC.

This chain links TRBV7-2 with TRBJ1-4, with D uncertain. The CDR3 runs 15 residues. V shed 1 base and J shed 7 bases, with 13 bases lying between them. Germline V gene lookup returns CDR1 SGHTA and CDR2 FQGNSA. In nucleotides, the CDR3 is TGTGCCAGCAGCTTAGGACGTGGGCTTGGTGAAAAACTGTTTTTT. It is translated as CASSLGRGLGEKLFF.

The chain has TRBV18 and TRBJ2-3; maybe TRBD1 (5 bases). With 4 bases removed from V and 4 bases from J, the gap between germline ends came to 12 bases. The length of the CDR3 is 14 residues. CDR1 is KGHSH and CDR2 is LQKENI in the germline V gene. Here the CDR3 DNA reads TGTGCCAGCTCACTCGAGACAGTTCCAGATACGCAGTATTTT. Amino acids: CASSLETVPDTQYF.

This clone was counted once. DNA of the CDR3: TGTGCCAGCAGCTTATTAGTGACAGGGGGAGGTCAGCCCCAGCATTTT. This codes for CASSLLVTGGGQPQHF. V is TRBV7-8 and J is TRBJ1-5; 9 bases map to TRBD1. The V and J ends lost 2 bases and 6 bases, in that order; junction bases with no gene match: 8. The CDR3 sequence is 16 residues long. Germline loops: CDR1 SGHVS, CDR2 FQNEAQ.

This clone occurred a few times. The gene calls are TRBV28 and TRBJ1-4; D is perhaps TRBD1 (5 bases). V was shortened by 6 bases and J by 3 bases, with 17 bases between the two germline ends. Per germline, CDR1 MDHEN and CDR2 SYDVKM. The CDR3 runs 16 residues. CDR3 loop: CASRLIQGGANEKLFF. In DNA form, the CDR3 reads TGTGCCAGCAGGCTAATCCAGGGAGGCGCTAATGAAAAACTGTTTTTT.

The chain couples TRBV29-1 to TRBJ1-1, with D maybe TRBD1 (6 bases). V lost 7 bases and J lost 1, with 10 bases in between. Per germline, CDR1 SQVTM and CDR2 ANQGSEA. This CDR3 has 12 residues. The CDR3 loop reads CSANRANTEAFF. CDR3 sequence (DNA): TGCAGCGCTAACAGGGCGAACACTGAAGCTTTCTTT.

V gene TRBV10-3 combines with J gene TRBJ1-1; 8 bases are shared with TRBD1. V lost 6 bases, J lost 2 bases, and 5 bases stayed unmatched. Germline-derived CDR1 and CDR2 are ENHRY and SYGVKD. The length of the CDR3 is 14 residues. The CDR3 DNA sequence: TGTGCCATCAGCCCCGGACAGGGAAACACTGAAGCTTTCTTT. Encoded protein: CAISPGQGNTEAFF.

The CDR3 is CASSQDDGGSGNTIYF. CDR3 sequence (DNA): TGCGCCAGCAGCCAAGACGACGGGGGCTCTGGAAACACCATATATTTT. The rearrangement links TRBV4-1 to TRBJ1-3, with a tentative D call TRBD1 (5 bases). This CDR3 has 16 residues. Germline V gene data show CDR1 as MGHRA and CDR2 as YSYEKL. V lost 0 bases and J lost 0, with 9 bases in between.

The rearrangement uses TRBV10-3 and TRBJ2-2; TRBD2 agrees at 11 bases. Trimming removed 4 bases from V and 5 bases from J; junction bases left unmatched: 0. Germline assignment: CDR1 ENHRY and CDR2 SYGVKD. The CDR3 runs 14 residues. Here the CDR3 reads CAISGTSGTGELFF. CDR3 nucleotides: TGTGCCATCAGTGGGACTAGCGGGACCGGGGAGCTGTTTTTT.

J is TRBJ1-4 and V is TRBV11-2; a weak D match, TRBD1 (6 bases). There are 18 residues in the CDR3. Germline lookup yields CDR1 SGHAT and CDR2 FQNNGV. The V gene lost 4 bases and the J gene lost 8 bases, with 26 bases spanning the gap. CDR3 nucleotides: TGTGCCAGCAGCTCACATCTAGGTGATTTGACCCAGGGGGAAAAACTGTTTTTT. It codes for CASSSHLGDLTQGEKLFF.

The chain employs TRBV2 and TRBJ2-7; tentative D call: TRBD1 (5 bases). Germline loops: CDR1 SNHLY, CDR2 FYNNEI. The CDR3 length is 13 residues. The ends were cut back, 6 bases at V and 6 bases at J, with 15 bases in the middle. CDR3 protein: CASSGEVGVEQYF. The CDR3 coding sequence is TGTGCCAGCAGCGGCGAGGTAGGGGTCGAGCAGTACTTC.

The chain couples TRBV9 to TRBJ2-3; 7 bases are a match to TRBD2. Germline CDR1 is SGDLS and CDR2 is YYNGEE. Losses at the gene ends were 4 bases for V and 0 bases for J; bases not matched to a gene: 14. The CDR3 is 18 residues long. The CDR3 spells CASSLGLAVTTSTDTQYF. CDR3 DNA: TGTGCCAGCAGCCTCGGGCTAGCGGTGACAACTAGCACAGATACGCAGTATTTT.

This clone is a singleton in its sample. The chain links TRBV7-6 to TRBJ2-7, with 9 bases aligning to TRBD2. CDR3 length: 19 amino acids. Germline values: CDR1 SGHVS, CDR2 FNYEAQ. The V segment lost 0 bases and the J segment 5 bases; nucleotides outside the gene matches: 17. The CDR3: CASSLAGTSFPRQGNEQYF. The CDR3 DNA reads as TGTGCCAGCAGCTTAGCAGGGACTAGCTTCCCCCGCCAGGGAAACGAGCAGTACTTC.

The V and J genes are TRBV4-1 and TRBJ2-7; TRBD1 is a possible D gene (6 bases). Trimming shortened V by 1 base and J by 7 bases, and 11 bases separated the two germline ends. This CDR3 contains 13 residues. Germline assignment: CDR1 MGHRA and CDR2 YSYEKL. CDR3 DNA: TGCGCCAGCAGCCAAGTATTGGGGGCGGAGCAGTACTTC. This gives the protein CASSQVLGAEQYF.

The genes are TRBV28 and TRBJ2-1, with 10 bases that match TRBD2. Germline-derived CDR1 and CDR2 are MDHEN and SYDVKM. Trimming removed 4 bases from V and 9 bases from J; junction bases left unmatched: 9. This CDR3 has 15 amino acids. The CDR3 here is CASSSSGRAAPEQFF. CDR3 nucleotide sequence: TGTGCCAGCAGTTCCAGCGGGAGGGCCGCTCCTGAGCAGTTCTTC.

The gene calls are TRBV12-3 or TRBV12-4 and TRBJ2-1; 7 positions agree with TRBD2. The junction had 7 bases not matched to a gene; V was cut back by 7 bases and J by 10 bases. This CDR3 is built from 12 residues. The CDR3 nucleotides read TGTGCCAGCACCCTTTCGGGACTAGAGCAGTTCTTC. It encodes CASTLSGLEQFF.

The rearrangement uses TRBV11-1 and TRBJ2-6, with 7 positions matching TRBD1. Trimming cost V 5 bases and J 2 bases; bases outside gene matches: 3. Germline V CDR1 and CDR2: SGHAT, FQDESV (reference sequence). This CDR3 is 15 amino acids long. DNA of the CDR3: TGTGCCAGCAGCAACCAGGGGGCTGGGGCCAACGTCCTGACTTTC. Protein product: CASSNQGAGANVLTF. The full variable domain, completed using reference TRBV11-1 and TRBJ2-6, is EAEVAQSPRYKITEKSQAVAFWCDPISGHATLYWYRQILGQGPELLVQFQDESVVDDSQLPKDRFSAERLKGVDSTLKIQPAELGDSAMYLCASSNQGAGANVLTFGAGSRLTVL.

CDR3 DNA sequence: TGTGCCAGCAGCTGCGCCGGGACAGGAGTACCCTACGAGCAGTACTTC. Translation gives CASSCAGTGVPYEQYF. The V call is TRBV7-7, the J call TRBJ2-7, with 8 bases aligning to TRBD1. Germline assignment: CDR1 SSHAT and CDR2 FNYEAQ (reference sequence). This CDR3 spans 16 amino acids. The ends lost 4 bases at V and 2 bases at J; junction bases unmatched: 10.

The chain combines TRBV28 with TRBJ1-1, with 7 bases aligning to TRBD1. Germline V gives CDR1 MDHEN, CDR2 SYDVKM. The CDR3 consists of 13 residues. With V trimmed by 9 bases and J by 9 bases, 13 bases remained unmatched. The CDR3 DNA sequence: TGTGCCAGACTAGATCCGGGACAGAATCAAGCTTTCTTT. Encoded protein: CARLDPGQNQAFF.

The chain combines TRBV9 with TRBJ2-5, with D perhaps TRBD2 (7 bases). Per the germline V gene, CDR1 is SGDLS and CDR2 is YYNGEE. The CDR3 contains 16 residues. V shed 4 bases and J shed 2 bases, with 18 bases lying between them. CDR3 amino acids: CASSPGGIVFQETQYF. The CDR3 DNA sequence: TGTGCCAGCAGCCCGGGGGGCATTGTATTTCAAGAGACCCAGTACTTC.

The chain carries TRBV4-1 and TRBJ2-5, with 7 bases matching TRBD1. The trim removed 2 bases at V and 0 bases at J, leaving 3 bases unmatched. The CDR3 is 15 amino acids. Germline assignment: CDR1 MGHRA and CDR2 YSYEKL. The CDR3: CASSQMGQNQETQYF. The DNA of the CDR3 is TGCGCCAGCAGCCAAATGGGACAGAACCAAGAGACCCAGTACTTC.

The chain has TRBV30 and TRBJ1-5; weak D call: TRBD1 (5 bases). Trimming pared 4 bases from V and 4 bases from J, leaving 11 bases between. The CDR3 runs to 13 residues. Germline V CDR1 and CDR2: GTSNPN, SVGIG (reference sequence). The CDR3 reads CAWKKQENQPQHF. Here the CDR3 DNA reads TGTGCCTGGAAAAAACAGGAGAATCAGCCCCAGCATTTT.